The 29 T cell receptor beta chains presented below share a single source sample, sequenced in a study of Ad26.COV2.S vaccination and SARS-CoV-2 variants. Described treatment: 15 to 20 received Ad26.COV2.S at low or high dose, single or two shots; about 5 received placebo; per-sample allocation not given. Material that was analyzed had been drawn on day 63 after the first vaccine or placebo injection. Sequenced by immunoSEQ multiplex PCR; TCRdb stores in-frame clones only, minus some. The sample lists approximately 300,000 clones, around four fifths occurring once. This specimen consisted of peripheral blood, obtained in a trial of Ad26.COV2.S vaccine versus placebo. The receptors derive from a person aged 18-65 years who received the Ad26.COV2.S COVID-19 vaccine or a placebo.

In DNA form, the CDR3 reads TGTGCCAGCAGCTTAAGTCCCAGCGAGCAGTACTTC. As protein: CASSLSPSEQYF. The chain recombines TRBV11-2 with TRBJ2-7; D unresolved. The germline V gene has CDR1 SGHAT and CDR2 FQNNGV. The CDR3 runs to 12 residues. With 2 bases removed from V and 6 bases from J, the gap between germline ends came to 8 bases. The full variable domain, rest sourced from reference TRBV11-2 and TRBJ2-7, is EAGVAQSPRYKIIEKRQSVAFWCNPISGHATLYWYQQILGQGPKLLIQFQNNGVVDDSQLPKDRFSAERLKGVDSTLKIQPAKLEDSAVYLCASSLSPSEQYFGPGTRLTVT.

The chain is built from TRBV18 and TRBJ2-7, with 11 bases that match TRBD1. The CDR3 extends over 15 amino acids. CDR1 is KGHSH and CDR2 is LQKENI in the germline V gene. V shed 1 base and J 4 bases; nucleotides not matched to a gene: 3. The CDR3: CASSPLGQGDYEQYF. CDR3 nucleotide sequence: TGTGCCAGCTCACCACTGGGACAGGGGGATTACGAGCAGTACTTC.

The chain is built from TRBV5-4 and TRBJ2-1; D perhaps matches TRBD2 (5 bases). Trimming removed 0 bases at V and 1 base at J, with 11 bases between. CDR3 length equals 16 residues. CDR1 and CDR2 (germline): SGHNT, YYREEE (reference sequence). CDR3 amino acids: CASSLGSSPSYNEQFF. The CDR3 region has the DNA TGTGCCAGCAGCTTGGGCTCTAGCCCGTCCTACAATGAGCAGTTCTTC.

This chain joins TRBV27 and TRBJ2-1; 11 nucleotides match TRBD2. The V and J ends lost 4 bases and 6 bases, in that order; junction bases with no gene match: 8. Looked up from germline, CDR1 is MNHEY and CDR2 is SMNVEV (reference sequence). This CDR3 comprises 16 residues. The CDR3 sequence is CASSSFSGGASNEQFF. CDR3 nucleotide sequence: TGTGCCAGCAGTTCGTTTAGCGGGGGGGCTTCCAATGAGCAGTTCTTC.

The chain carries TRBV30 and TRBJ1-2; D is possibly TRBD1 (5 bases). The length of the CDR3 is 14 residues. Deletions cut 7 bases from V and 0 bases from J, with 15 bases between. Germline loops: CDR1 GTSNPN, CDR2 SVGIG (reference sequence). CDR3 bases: TGTGCCTTGGATGGGGCGGAATCTAACTATGGCTACACCTTC. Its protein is CALDGAESNYGYTF.

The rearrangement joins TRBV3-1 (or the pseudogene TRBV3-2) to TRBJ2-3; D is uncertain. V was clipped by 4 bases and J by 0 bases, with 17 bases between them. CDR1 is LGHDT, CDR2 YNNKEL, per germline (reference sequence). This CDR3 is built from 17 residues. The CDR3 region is CASSLSLPGDSTDTQYF. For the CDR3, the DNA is TGTGCCAGCAGCCTATCACTCCCTGGTGATAGCACAGATACGCAGTATTTT.

The CDR3 DNA sequence: TGTGCCAGCAGCTTAGCGTCCGGGAACACTGAAGCTTTCTTT. Protein sequence: CASSLASGNTEAFF. V and J are TRBV7-9 and TRBJ1-1; no reliable D call. The CDR3 runs to 14 residues. Trimming removed 0 bases at V and 1 base at J, with 6 bases between. Germline V lookup: CDR1 SEHNR, CDR2 FQNEAQ (reference sequence).

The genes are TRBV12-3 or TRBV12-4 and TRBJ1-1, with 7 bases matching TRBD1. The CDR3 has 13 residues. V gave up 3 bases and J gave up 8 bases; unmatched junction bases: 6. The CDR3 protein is CASSFYRGREAFF. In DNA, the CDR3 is TGTGCCAGCAGTTTCTACAGGGGAAGAGAAGCTTTCTTT.

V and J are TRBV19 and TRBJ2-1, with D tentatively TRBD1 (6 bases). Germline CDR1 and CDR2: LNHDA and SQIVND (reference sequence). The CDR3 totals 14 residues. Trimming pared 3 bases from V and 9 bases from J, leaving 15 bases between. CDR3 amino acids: CASSIISGDTEQFF. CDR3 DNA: TGTGCCAGTAGTATTATATCAGGGGATACTGAGCAGTTCTTC.

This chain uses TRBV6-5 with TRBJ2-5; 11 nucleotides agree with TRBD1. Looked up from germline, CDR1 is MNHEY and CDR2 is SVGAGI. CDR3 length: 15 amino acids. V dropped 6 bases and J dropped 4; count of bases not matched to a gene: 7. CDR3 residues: CASSLDRGRGETQYF. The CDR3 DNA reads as TGTGCCAGCAGCTTGGACAGGGGGCGAGGAGAGACCCAGTACTTC.

The CDR3 DNA reads TGTGCCAGCAGCTTAGATCCGGGTCTCACTGAAGCTTTCTTT. Translating it yields CASSLDPGLTEAFF. V is TRBV11-2 and J is TRBJ1-1; the D is unclear. CDR1 and CDR2 (germline): SGHAT, FQNNGV. This CDR3 is built from 14 residues. Trimming left V 0 bases short and J 4 bases short, with 9 bases between.

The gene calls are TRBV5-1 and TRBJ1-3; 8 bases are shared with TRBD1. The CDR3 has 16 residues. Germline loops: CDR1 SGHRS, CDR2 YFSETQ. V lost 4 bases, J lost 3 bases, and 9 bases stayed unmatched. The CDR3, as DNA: TGCGCCAGCAGCCTTTCTCCAGGGGGCAGTGGAAACACCATATATTTT. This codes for CASSLSPGGSGNTIYF.

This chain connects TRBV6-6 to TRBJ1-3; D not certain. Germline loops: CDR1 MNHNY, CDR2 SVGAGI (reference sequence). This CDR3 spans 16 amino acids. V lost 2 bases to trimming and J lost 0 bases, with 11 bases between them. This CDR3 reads CASSYIVGFSGNTIYF. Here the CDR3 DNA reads TGTGCCAGCAGTTACATTGTTGGCTTCTCTGGAAACACCATATATTTT.

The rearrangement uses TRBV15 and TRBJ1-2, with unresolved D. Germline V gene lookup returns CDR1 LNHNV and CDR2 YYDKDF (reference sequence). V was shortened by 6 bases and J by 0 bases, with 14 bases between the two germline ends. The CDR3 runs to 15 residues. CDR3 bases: TGTGCCACCAGTCTGAGTCGCGGCACTAACTATGGCTACACCTTC. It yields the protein CATSLSRGTNYGYTF.

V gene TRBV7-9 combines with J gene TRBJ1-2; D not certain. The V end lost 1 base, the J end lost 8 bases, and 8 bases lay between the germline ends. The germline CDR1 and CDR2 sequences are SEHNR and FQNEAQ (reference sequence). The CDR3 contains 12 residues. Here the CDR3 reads CASSLGKGGYTF. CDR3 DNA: TGTGCCAGCAGCTTAGGCAAGGGCGGCTACACCTTC.

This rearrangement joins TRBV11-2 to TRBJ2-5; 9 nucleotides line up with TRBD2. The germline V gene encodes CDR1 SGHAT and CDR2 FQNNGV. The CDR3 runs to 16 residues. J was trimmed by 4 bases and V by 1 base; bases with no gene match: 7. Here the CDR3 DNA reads TGTGCCAGCAGCTTAGTACGCGGGGGGGCTAGAGAGACCCAGTACTTC. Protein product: CASSLVRGGARETQYF.

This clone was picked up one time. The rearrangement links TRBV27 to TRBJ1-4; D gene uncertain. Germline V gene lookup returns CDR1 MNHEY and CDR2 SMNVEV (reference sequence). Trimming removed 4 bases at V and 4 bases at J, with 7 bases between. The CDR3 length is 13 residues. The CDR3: CASSWTGNEKLFF. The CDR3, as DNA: TGTGCCAGCAGTTGGACGGGTAATGAAAAACTGTTTTTT.

CDR3 amino acids: CASSPAGDRSANEQFF. CDR3 nucleotide sequence: TGTGCCAGCAGCCCCGCGGGGGACAGGAGTGCCAATGAGCAGTTCTTC. The chain carries TRBV14 and TRBJ2-1; tentative D call: TRBD1 (8 bases). The V gene's germline CDR1 is SGHDN and CDR2 FVKESK. The CDR3 consists of 16 residues. V was pared by 4 bases and J by 6 bases, with 19 bases between.

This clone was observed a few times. Here the CDR3 reads CASSPGGDNEQFF. CDR3 in DNA: TGTGCCAGCAGTCCAGGGGGGGACAATGAGCAGTTCTTC. The chain links TRBV28 to TRBJ2-1; the D gene could be TRBD1 or TRBD2 (7 bases each). Trimming took 5 bases from V and 5 from J, leaving 10 bases between them. This CDR3 is built from 13 residues. CDR1 MDHEN and CDR2 SYDVKM come from the germline V gene.

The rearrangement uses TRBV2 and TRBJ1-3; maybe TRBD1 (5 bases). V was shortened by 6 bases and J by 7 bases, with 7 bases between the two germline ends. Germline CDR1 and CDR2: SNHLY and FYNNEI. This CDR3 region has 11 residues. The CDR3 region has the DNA TGTGCCAGCAGGGGGGACAACACCATATATTTT. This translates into CASRGDNTIYF.

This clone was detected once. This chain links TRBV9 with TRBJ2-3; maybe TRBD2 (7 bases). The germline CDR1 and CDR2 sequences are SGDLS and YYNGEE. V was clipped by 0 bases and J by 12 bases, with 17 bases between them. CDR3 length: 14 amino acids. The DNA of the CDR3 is TGTGCCAGCAGCGTAGCTAGGGGGGGCGCCCCTCAGTATTTT. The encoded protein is CASSVARGGAPQYF.

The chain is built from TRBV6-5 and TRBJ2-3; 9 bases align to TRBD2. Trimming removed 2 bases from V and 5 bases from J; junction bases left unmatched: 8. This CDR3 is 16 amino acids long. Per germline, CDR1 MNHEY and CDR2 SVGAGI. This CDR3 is CASSYIGAGGRDTQYF. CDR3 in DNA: TGTGCCAGCAGTTACATAGGGGCGGGGGGGCGAGATACGCAGTATTTT.

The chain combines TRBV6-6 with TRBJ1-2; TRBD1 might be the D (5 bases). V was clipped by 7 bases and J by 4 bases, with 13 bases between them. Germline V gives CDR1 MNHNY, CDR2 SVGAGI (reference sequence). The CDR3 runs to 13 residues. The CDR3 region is CASTLDSFYGYTF. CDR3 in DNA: TGTGCCAGCACCCTTGACAGTTTCTATGGCTACACCTTC.

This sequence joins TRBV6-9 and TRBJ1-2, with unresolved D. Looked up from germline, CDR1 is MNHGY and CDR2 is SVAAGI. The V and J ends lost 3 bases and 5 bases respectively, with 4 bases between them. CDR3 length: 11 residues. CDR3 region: CASSYQYGYTF. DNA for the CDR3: TGTGCCAGCAGTTACCAATATGGCTACACCTTC.

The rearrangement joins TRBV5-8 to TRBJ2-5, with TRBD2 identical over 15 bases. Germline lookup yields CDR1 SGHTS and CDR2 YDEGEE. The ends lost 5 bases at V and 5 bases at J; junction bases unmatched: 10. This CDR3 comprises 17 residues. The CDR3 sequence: CASSDGLAGGPGETQYF. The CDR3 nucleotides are TGTGCCAGCAGTGACGGACTAGCGGGGGGGCCCGGTGAGACCCAGTACTTC.

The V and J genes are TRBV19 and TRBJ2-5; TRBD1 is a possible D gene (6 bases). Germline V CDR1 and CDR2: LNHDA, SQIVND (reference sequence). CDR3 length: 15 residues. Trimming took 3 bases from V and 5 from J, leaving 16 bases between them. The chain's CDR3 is CASSIDSQGSETQYF. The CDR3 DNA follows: TGTGCCAGTAGTATTGATTCCCAGGGGTCGGAGACCCAGTACTTC.

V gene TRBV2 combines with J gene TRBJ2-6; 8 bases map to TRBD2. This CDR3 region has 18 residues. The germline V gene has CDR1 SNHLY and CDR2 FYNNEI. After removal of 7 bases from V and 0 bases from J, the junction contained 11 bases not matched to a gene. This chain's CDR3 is CASKFRGGAYSGANVLTF. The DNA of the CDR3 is TGTGCCAGCAAGTTTCGGGGGGGCGCCTACTCTGGGGCCAACGTCCTGACTTTC.

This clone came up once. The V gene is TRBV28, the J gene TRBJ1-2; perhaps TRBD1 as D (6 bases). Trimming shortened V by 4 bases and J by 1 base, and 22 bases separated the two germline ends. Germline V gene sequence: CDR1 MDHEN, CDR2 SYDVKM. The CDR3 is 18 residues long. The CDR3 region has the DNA TGTGCCAGCAGTTCGACTCAATGGACAGCGGATCATAACTATGGCTACACCTTC. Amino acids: CASSSTQWTADHNYGYTF.

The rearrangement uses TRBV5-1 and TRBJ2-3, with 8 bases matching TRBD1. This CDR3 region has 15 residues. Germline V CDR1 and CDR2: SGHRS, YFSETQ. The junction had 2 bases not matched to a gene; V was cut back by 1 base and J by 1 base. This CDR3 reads CASSLRTGRTDTQYF. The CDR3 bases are TGCGCCAGCAGCTTGCGGACAGGGCGCACAGATACGCAGTATTTT.